The sequence of this T cell receptor (beta chain) was determined in a study of T cell repertoires in cytomegalovirus infection. At the level of the study: Epitope selection comprised recently identified HLA-C-restricted CMV epitopes and well-studied HLA-B-restricted CMV epitopes. Shared public TCR beta signatures pointed to both CMV infection and a matching HLA type. Findings of the study overall: Dominant in the ex vivo response were TCR beta clonotypes restricted by HLA-C and specific for CMV.

Each CDR3 protein gets one entry after TCRdb re-called the reads with MiXCR. The sample yields a few hundred thousand distinct CDR3 sequences, around 40% seen once. A remark on this clonotype: Its antigen remains unknown.

The length of the CDR3 is 17 residues. V lost 5 bases, J lost 4 bases, and 7 bases stayed unmatched. Germline V gene lookup returns CDR1 SGHVS and CDR2 FNYEAQ. The sequencing used cultured PBMCs, collected from culture after CMV antigen stimulation. The chain couples TRBV7-6 to TRBJ2-1; 14 positions match TRBD2. The source of this sequence is a human donor in good health (CMV status not recorded). Some clones in this sample may be carry-over from other donors' samples. CDR3 sequence: CASSARLAGGPYNEQFF. For the CDR3, the DNA is TGTGCCAGCAGCGCCCGACTAGCGGGGGGGCCATACAATGAGCAGTTCTTC.